The clone carrying this T cell receptor beta chain was recorded a few times. Its antigen is currently unknown. This sample was included in a study of early T cells in non-severe SARS-CoV-2 infection. Study-wide context: It was bulk RNA from unsorted whole blood that was sequenced, and the chains were unpaired. General study points: The VDJdb matching leaned toward anti-spike CD8 responses and overlooked private and CD4 specificities.

The CDR3 runs 14 residues. Per the germline V gene, CDR1 is SGDLS and CDR2 is YYNGEE. V was cut by 4 bases and J by 9 bases, with 18 bases left in between. Unique molecular identifiers were attached to individual cDNA molecules. Via MiXCR, TCRdb re-called the 5' RACE reads, giving one row per CDR3 protein. This table has about 61,000 distinct CDR3 sequences, about 12% appearing once. This clonotype was obtained from an adult who was a healthcare worker with PCR-confirmed SARS-CoV-2 infection or an uninfected control (not recorded which). The donor label of this sample is uncertain. The specimen was whole blood, collected at baseline. The chain recombines TRBV9 with TRBJ2-3; a weak D match, TRBD2 (5 bases). The CDR3 DNA reads as TGTGCCAGCAGCACCTTACAAGGCGGGTTAACGCAGTATTTT. As protein: CASSTLQGGLTQYF.